This paragraph covers one T cell receptor beta chain sequence. This sample was taken from a study of spatial heterogeneity in lung cancer. Across the study: Alpha-chain sequences were consistently detected in smaller numbers than beta-chain sequences.

The trim removed 1 base at V and 7 bases at J, leaving 4 bases unmatched. The CDR3 consists of 16 residues. Germline V gene sequence: CDR1 LNHNV, CDR2 YYDKDF (reference sequence). Time point: sample taken at primary tumor resection. Whole RNA came from tumor, nontumor lung or frozen PBMC and was sequenced without being sorted. MiXCR, run by TCRdb on the 5' RACE reads, gives a single entry per CDR3 protein. The table lists roughly 82,000 distinct CDR3 sequences, roughly 12% of them singletons, with under 5.5% in the top ten. This clonotype was sampled from a male donor with early-stage non-small cell lung cancer. This sequence joins TRBV15 and TRBJ2-1; TRBD2 agrees at 13 bases. Sequencing was performed on PBMCs, taken at surgery. CDR3 loop: CATSRGGLAGVNEQFF. DNA of the CDR3: TGTGCCACCAGCAGAGGAGGACTAGCGGGAGTTAATGAGCAGTTCTTC.